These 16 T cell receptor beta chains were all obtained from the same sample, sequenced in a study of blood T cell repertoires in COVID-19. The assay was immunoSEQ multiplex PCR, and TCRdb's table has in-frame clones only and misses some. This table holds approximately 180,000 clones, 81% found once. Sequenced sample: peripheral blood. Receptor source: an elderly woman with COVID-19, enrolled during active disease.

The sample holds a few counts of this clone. The CDR3 reads CASSPWGGYSPLHF. CDR3 sequence (DNA): TGTGCCAGCAGTCCGTGGGGGGGTTATTCACCCCTCCACTTT. The V and J genes are TRBV6-2 or TRBV6-3 and TRBJ1-6; D possibly corresponds to TRBD1 (5 bases). This CDR3 is 14 amino acids long. V was clipped by 5 bases and J by 8 bases, with 13 bases between them. Germline-derived CDR1 and CDR2 are MNHEY and SVGEGT.

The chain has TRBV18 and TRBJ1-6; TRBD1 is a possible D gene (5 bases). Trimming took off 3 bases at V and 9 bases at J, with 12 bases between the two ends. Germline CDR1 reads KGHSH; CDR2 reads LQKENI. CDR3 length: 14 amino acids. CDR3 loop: CASSPGQGSSPLHF. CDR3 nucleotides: TGTGCCAGCTCACCGGGGCAGGGAAGTTCACCCCTCCACTTT.

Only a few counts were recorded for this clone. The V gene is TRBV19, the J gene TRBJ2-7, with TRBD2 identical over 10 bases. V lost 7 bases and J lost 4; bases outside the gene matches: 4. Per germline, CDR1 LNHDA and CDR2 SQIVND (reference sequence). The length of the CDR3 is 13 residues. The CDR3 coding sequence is TGTGCCAGTAAGCGTAGCGGGAGGTACGAGCAGTACTTC. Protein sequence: CASKRSGRYEQYF.

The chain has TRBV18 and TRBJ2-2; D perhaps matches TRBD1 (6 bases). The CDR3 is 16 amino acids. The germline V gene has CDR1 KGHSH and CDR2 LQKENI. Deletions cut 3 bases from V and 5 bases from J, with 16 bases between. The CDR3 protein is CASSPSPGRGTGELFF. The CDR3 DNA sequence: TGTGCCAGCTCACCGTCCCCCGGCAGGGGTACCGGGGAGCTGTTTTTT.

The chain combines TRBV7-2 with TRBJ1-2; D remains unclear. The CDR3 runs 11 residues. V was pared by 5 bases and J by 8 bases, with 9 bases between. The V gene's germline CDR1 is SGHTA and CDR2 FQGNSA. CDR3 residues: CASSIAGGYTF. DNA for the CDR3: TGTGCCAGCAGCATCGCGGGAGGCTACACCTTC.

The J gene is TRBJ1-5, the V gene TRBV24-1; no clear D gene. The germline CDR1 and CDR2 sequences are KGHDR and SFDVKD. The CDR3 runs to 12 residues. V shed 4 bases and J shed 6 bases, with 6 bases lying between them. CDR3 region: CATSDGFQPQHF. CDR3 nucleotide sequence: TGTGCCACCAGTGACGGGTTTCAGCCCCAGCATTTT.

Written as DNA, the CDR3 is TGTGCCAGCAGTAATCCCGGGGGGGTAGGGATGGTCGAGCAGTACTTC. Translation gives CASSNPGGVGMVEQYF. This chain links TRBV28 with TRBJ2-7, with 8 nucleotides matching TRBD2. This CDR3 has 16 residues. The J segment lost 6 bases and the V segment lost 5 bases, leaving 15 bases of the junction unmatched. Germline V gene lookup returns CDR1 MDHEN and CDR2 SYDVKM.

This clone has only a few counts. CDR3 nucleotide sequence: TGCAGCGCAGTAGATCCCATGGTACACGAGCAGTACTTC. It encodes CSAVDPMVHEQYF. This rearrangement joins TRBV29-1 to TRBJ2-7; the D is unclear. Germline V lookup: CDR1 SQVTM, CDR2 ANQGSEA. The V and J ends lost 7 bases and 5 bases respectively, with 18 bases between them. This CDR3 has 13 amino acids.

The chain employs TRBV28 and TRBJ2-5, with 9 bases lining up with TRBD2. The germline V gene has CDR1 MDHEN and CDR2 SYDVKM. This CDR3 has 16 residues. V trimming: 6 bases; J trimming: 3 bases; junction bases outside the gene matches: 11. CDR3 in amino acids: CASRRGLASWEETQYF. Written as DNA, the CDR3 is TGTGCCAGCAGGAGGGGACTAGCCTCCTGGGAAGAGACCCAGTACTTC.

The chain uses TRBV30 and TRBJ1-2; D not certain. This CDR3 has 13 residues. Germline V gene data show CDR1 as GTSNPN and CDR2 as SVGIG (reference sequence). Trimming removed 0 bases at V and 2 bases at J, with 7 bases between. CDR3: CAWSVNRNYGYTF. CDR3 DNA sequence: TGTGCCTGGAGTGTTAACAGAAACTATGGCTACACCTTC. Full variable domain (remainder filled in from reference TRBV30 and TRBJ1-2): SQTIHQWPATLVQPVGSPLSLECTVEGTSNPNLYWYRQAAGRGLQLLFYSVGIGQISSEVPQNLSASRPQDRQFILSSKKLLLSDSGFYLCAWSVNRNYGYTFGSGTRLTVV.

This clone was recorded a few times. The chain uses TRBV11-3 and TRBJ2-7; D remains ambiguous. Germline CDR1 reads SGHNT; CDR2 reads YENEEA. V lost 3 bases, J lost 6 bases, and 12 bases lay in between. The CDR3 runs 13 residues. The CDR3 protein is CASSFRPSGEQYF. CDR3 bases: TGTGCCAGCAGCTTTCGCCCTTCGGGCGAGCAGTACTTC.

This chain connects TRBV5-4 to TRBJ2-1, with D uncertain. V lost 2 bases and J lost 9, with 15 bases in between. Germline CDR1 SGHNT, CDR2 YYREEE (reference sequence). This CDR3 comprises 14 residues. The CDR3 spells CASSLAGRVLEQFF. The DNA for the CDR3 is TGTGCCAGCAGCTTAGCCGGTCGGGTCCTTGAGCAGTTCTTC.

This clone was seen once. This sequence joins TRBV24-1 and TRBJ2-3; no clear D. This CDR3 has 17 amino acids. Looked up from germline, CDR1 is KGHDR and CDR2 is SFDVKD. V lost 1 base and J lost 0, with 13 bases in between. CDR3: CATSDLPTLSSTDTQYF. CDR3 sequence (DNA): TGTGCCACCAGTGATTTACCCACACTATCTAGCACAGATACGCAGTATTTT.

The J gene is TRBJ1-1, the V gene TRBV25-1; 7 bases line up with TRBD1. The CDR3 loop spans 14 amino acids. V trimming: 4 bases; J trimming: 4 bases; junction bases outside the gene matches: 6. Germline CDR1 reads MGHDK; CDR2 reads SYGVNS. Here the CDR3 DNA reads TGTGCCAGCAGTGCGACAGGGCTGCGCACTGAAGCTTTCTTT. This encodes CASSATGLRTEAFF. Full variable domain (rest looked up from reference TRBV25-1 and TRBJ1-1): EADIYQTPRYLVIGTGKKITLECSQTMGHDKMYWYQQDPGMELHLIHYSYGVNSTEKGDLSSESTVSRIRTEHFPLTLESARPSHTSQYLCASSATGLRTEAFFGQGTRLTVV.

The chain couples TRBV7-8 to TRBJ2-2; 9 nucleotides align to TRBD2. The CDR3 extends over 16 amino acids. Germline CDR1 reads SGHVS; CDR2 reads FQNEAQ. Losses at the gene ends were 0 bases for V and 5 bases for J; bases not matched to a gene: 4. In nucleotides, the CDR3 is TGTGCCAGCAGCTTAGCGCTAGGACTAGCGACCGGGGAGCTGTTTTTT. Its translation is CASSLALGLATGELFF.

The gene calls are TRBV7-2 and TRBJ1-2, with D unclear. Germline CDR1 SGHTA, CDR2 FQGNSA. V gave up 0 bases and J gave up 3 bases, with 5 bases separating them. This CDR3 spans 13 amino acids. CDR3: CASSLAGDYGYTF. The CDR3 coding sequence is TGTGCCAGCAGCTTAGCCGGGGACTATGGCTACACCTTC.